Each of the 8 T cell receptor beta chains below was sequenced from the same sample in a study of blood T cell repertoires in COVID-19. Measured with immunoSEQ multiplex PCR; TCRdb has only the in-frame clones, and not every one. The sample includes under 300,000 clones, about nine tenths of them seen just once. The sequenced sample consisted of PBMCs or T cells enriched from blood (not recorded which). The receptors derive from a man younger than 35 who had recovered from COVID-19.

The CDR3 DNA is TGTGCCAGCAGCTTACTAAAGGGTACAGGATATGGCTACACCTTC. The encoded protein is CASSLLKGTGYGYTF. The chain carries TRBV7-9 and TRBJ1-2, with D possibly matching TRBD1 (5 bases). Trimming stripped 2 bases from V and 5 bases from J, with 15 bases between. This CDR3 region has 15 residues. Germline CDR1 and CDR2: SEHNR and FQNEAQ (reference sequence).

This clone appeared many times. This chain joins TRBV5-1 and TRBJ1-2, with D possibly being TRBD1 (6 bases). V dropped 6 bases and J dropped 7 bases, with 19 bases sitting between them. In germline, CDR1 is SGHRS, CDR2 YFSETQ. The CDR3 is made up of 14 amino acids. The CDR3 nucleotides are TGCGCCAGCAACCATGAGGGGGATTTGGTTGGCTACACCTTC. Its protein product is CASNHEGDLVGYTF.

The genes are TRBV7-3 and TRBJ2-1; TRBD2 matches at 16 bases. Germline V gene sequence: CDR1 SGHTA, CDR2 FQGTGA. The junction had 4 bases not matched to a gene; V was cut back by 5 bases and J by 9 bases. The CDR3 is 15 residues long. The CDR3 reads CASSLGLAGGGEQFF. In nucleotides, the CDR3 is TGTGCCAGCAGCCTGGGACTAGCGGGAGGGGGTGAGCAGTTCTTC.

V is TRBV11-2 and J is TRBJ2-2, with 9 positions matching TRBD1. Germline assignment: CDR1 SGHAT and CDR2 FQNNGV. V trimming: 5 bases; J trimming: 4 bases; junction bases outside the gene matches: 5. This CDR3 is 15 amino acids long. The CDR3 coding sequence is TGTGCCAGCAGCCAACAGGGGGCAGGCACCGGGGAGCTGTTTTTT. This sequence encodes CASSQQGAGTGELFF.

This clone was found a few times. The V gene is TRBV4-1, the J gene TRBJ2-1, with 15 bases fitting TRBD2. The CDR3 consists of 16 residues. After removal of 6 bases from V and 9 bases from J, the junction contained 9 bases not matched to a gene. Germline V gene data show CDR1 as MGHRA and CDR2 as YSYEKL. The CDR3 loop is CASSRTSGRARGEQFF. In nucleotides, the CDR3 is TGCGCCAGCAGTCGGACTAGCGGGAGGGCCAGGGGTGAGCAGTTCTTC.

About this clone itself: The sample has other DNA sequences that encode this CDR3 too. The rearrangement uses TRBV19 and TRBJ1-5, with a weak D call TRBD1 (5 bases). CDR1 and CDR2 (germline): LNHDA, SQIVND (reference sequence). The CDR3 runs 13 residues. V lost 2 bases and J lost 7, with 9 bases in between. The CDR3 DNA is TGTGCCAGTAGTATACAGGGAGGACAGCCCCAGCATTTT. It codes for CASSIQGGQPQHF.

V and J are TRBV4-2 and TRBJ1-1; D gene unclear. Germline-derived CDR1 and CDR2 are LGHNA and YNFKEQ. The CDR3 covers 13 residues. Trimming removed 1 base at V and 6 bases at J, with 9 bases between. In DNA form, the CDR3 reads TGTGCCAGCAGCCAAGTAGGAGTCGCTGAAGCTTTCTTT. Residues: CASSQVGVAEAFF.

The V call is TRBV18, the J call TRBJ2-1; 13 bases are shared with TRBD2. The CDR3 covers 15 residues. V trimming: 5 bases; J trimming: 9 bases; junction bases outside the gene matches: 7. Germline V lookup: CDR1 KGHSH, CDR2 LQKENI. The CDR3 bases are TGTGCCAGCTCATCCGGGACTAGCGGGGTCTCTGAGCAGTTCTTC. Translated: CASSSGTSGVSEQFF.